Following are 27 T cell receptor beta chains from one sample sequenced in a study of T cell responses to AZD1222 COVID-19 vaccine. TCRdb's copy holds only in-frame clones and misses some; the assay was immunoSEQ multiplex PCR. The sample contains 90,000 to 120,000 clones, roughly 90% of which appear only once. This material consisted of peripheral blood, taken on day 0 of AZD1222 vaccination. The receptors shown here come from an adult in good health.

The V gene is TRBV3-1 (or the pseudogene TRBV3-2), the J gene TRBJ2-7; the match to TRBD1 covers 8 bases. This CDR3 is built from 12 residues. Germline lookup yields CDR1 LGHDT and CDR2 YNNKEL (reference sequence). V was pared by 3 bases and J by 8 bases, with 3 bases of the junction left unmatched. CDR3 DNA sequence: TGTGCCAGCAGCCATGGGACAGGCAAGCAGTACTTC. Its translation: CASSHGTGKQYF.

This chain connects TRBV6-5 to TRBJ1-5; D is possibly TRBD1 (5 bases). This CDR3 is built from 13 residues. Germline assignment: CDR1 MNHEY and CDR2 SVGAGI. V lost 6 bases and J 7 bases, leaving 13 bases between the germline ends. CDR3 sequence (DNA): TGTGCCAGCAGGGGCAGGGCGGAACAGCCCCAGCATTTT. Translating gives CASRGRAEQPQHF.

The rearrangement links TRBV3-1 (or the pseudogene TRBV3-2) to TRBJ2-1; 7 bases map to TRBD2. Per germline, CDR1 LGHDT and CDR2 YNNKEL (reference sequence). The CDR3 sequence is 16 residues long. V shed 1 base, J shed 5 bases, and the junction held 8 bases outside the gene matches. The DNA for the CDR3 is TGTGCCAGCAGCCAAGGGGGGAGGGCCCGGGACAATGAGCAGTTCTTC. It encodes CASSQGGRARDNEQFF.

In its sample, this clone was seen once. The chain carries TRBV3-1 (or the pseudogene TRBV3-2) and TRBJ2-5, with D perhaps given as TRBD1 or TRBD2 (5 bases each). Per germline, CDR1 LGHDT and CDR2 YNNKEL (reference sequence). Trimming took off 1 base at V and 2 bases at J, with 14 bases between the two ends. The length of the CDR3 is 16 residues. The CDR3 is CASSQAPVWGQETQYF. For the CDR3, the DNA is TGTGCCAGCAGCCAAGCACCTGTGTGGGGGCAAGAGACCCAGTACTTC.

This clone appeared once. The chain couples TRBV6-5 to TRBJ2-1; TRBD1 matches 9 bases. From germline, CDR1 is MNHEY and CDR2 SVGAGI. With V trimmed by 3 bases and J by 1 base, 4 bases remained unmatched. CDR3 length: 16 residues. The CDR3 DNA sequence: TGTGCCAGCAGTTATGGACAGGGGAGGTCCTACAATGAGCAGTTCTTC. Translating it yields CASSYGQGRSYNEQFF.

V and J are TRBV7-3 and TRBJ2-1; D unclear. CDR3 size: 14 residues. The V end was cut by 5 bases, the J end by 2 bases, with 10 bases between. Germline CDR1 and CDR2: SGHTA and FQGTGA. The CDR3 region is CASSAPGPYNEQFF. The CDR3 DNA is TGTGCCAGCAGCGCCCCGGGCCCCTACAATGAGCAGTTCTTC.

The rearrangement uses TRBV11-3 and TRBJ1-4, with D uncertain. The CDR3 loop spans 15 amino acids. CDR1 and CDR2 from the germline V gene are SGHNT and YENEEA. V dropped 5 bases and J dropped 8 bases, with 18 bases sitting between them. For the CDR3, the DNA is TGTGCCAGCAGCAATAGGCTAAGCACACGGGAAAAACTGTTTTTT. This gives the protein CASSNRLSTREKLFF.

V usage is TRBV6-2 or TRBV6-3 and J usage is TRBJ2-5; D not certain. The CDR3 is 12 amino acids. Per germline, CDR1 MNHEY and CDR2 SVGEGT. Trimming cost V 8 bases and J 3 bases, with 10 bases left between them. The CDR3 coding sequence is TGTGCCAGCGGCCTTTTGGAAGAGACCCAGTACTTC. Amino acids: CASGLLEETQYF.

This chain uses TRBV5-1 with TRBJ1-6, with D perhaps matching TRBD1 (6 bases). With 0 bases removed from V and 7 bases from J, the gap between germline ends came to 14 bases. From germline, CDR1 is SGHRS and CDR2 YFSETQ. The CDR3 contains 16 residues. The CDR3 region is CASSLAAGQSNSPLHF. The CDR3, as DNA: TGCGCCAGCAGCTTGGCAGCAGGACAGTCAAATTCACCCCTCCACTTT.

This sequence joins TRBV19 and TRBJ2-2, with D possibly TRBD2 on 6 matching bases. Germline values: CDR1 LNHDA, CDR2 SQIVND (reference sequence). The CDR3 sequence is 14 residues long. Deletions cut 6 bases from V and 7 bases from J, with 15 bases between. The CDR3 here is CASSLANLHGELFF. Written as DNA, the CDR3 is TGTGCCAGTAGCCTAGCGAACCTCCACGGGGAGCTGTTTTTT.

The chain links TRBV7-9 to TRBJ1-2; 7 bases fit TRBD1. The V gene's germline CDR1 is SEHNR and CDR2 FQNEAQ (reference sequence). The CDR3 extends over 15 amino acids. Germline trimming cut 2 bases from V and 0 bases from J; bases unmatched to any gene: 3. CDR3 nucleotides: TGTGCCAGCAGCTTAAGGACAGGCCCTAACTATGGCTACACCTTC. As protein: CASSLRTGPNYGYTF.

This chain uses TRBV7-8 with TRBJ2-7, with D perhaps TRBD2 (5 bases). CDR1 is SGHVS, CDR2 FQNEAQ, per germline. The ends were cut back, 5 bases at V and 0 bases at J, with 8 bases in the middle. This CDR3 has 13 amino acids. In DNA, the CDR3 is TGTGCCAGCAGCCGGGCGGGCTCCTACGAGCAGTACTTC. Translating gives CASSRAGSYEQYF.

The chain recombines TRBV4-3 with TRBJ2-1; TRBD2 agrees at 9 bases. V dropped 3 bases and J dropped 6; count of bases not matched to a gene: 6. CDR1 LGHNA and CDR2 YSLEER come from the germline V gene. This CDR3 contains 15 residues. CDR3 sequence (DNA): TGCGCCAGCAGCCACTTAGCGGGAGAGGTCAATGAGCAGTTCTTC. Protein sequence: CASSHLAGEVNEQFF.

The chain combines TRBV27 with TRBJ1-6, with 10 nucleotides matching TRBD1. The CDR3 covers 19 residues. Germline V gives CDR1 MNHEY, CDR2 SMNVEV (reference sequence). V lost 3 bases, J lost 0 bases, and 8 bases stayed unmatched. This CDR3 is CASSLRGTGESSYNSPLHF. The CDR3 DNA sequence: TGTGCCAGCAGTTTGCGTGGGACAGGGGAGAGCTCCTATAATTCACCCCTCCACTTT.

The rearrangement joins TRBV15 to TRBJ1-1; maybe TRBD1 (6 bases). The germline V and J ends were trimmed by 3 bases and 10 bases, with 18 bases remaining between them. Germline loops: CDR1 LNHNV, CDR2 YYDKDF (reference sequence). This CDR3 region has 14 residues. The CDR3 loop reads CATSSPDRRGLAFF. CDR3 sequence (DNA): TGTGCCACCAGCAGTCCTGACAGGCGGGGTCTAGCTTTCTTT.

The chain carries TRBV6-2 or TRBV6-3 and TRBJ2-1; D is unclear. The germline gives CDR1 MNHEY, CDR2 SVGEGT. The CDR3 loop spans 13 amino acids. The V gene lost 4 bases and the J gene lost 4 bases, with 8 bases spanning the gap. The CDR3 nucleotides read TGTGCCAGCAGTTCCTTACCTTACAATGAGCAGTTCTTC. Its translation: CASSSLPYNEQFF.

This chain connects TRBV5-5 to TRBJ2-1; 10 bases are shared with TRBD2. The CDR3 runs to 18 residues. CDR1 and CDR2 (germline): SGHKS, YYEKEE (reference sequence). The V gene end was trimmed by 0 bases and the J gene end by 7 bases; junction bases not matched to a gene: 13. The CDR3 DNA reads TGTGCCAGCAGCTTGGCCTTAACGTCTAGCGGGAGAGGGAATGAGCAGTTCTTC. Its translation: CASSLALTSSGRGNEQFF.

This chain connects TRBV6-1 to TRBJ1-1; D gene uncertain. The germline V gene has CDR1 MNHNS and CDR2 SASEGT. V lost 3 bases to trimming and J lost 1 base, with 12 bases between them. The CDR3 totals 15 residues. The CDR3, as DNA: TGTGCCAGCAGTGAGGCAATGGGAGAGAACACTGAAGCTTTCTTT. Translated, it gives CASSEAMGENTEAFF.

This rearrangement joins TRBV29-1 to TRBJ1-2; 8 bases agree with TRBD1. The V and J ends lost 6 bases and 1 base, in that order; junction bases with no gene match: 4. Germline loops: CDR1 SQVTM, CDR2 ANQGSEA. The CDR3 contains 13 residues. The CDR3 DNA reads TGCAGCGTCCCGACAGGGGATAACTATGGCTACACCTTC. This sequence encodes CSVPTGDNYGYTF.

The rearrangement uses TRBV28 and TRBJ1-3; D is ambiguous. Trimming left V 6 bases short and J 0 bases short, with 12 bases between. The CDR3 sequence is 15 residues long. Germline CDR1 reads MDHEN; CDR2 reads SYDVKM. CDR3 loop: CASRITQISGNTIYF. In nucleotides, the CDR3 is TGTGCCAGCAGAATAACCCAGATCTCTGGAAACACCATATATTTT.

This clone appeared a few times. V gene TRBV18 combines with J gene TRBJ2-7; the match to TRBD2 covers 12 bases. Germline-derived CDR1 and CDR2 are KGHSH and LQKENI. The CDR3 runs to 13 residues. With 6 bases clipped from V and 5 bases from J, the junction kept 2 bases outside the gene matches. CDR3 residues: CASSRTSGNEQYF. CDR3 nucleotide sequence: TGTGCCAGCTCTCGGACTAGCGGGAACGAGCAGTACTTC.

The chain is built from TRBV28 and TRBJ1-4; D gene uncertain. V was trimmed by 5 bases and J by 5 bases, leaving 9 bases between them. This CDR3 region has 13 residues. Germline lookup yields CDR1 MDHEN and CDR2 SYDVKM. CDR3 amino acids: CASSTPGNEKLFF. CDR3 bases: TGTGCCAGCAGTACGCCGGGGAATGAAAAACTGTTTTTT.

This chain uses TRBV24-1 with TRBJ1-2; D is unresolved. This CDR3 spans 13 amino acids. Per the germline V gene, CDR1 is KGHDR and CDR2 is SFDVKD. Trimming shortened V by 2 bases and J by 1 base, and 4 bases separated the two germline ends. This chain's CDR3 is CATSDWGNYGYTF. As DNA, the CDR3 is TGTGCCACCAGTGATTGGGGTAACTATGGCTACACCTTC.

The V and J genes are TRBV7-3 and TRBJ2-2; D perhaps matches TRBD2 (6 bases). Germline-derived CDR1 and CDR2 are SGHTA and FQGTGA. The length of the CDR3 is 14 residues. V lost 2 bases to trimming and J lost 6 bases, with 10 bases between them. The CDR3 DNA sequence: TGTGCCAGCAGCTTAGTGGGAGGACCCGGGGAGCTGTTTTTT. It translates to CASSLVGGPGELFF.

DNA for the CDR3: TGTGCCAGCAGCCATCAGTCAGGGAACGAGCAGTACTTC. This gives the protein CASSHQSGNEQYF. The gene calls are TRBV3-1 (or the pseudogene TRBV3-2) and TRBJ2-7, with a possible D match to TRBD1 (5 bases). There are 13 residues in the CDR3. CDR1 and CDR2 from the germline V gene are LGHDT and YNNKEL (reference sequence). Trimming cost V 3 bases and J 5 bases, with 11 bases left between them.

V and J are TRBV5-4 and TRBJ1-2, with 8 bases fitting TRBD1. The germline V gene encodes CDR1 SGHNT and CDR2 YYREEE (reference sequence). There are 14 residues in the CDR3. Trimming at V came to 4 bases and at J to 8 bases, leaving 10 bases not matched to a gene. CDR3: CASSHGGQVNGYTF. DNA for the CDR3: TGTGCCAGCAGCCATGGGGGACAGGTGAACGGCTACACCTTC.

The CDR3 here is CASSITGGGQPQHF. CDR3 nucleotides: TGTGCCAGTAGTATTACAGGGGGCGGTCAGCCCCAGCATTTT. This chain links TRBV19 with TRBJ1-5; 9 nucleotides line up with TRBD1. From germline, CDR1 is LNHDA and CDR2 SQIVND (reference sequence). The CDR3 has 14 amino acids. V shed 3 bases and J 6 bases; nucleotides not matched to a gene: 3.